The 7 T cell receptor beta chains presented below share a single source sample, sequenced in a study of blood T cell repertoires in COVID-19. Data came from immunoSEQ multiplex PCR; TCRdb stores just in-frame clones and leaves some out. The sample holds 100,000 to 150,000 clones, around 77% seen once. The specimen sequenced was peripheral blood. The receptors were sampled from a human donor in a cohort sampled during active COVID-19.

The chain uses TRBV6-1 and TRBJ1-6; 7 bases agree with TRBD1. The CDR3 extends over 16 amino acids. In germline, CDR1 is MNHNS, CDR2 SASEGT. V lost 2 bases and J lost 5; bases outside the gene matches: 6. The CDR3 loop reads CASSERGPGDNSPLHF. Here the CDR3 DNA reads TGTGCCAGCAGTGAAAGGGGGCCCGGAGATAATTCACCCCTCCACTTT.

The chain has TRBV4-1 and TRBJ1-4, with 8 bases fitting TRBD1. Germline values: CDR1 MGHRA, CDR2 YSYEKL. CDR3 length: 18 amino acids. After removal of 0 bases from V and 7 bases from J, the junction contained 13 bases not matched to a gene. This chain's CDR3 is CASSQDLQGATGSEKLFF. The CDR3 nucleotides are TGCGCCAGCAGCCAAGATTTGCAGGGGGCGACAGGCAGTGAAAAACTGTTTTTT.

This sequence joins TRBV11-3 and TRBJ1-1, with unresolved D. The germline V gene has CDR1 SGHNT and CDR2 YENEEA. V gave up 0 bases and J gave up 11 bases, with 16 bases separating them. This CDR3 is built from 14 residues. The CDR3 DNA follows: TGTGCCAGCAGCTTAGACGGCAGACTTGTAAAGGCTTTCTTT. Protein product: CASSLDGRLVKAFF. Full variable domain (rest looked up from reference TRBV11-3 and TRBJ1-1): EAGVVQSPRYKIIEKKQPVAFWCNPISGHNTLYWYLQNLGQGPELLIRYENEEAVDDSQLPKDRFSAERLKGVDSTLKIQPAELGDSAVYLCASSLDGRLVKAFFGQGTRLTVV.

The chain recombines TRBV29-1 with TRBJ2-5; 9 bases line up with TRBD2. CDR3 length: 19 amino acids. After removal of 1 base from V and 0 bases from J, the junction contained 15 bases not matched to a gene. Germline lookup yields CDR1 SQVTM and CDR2 ANQGSEA. The chain's CDR3 is CSVEGDRLAEARYQETQYF. CDR3 DNA sequence: TGCAGCGTTGAAGGAGATCGACTAGCGGAGGCCAGGTACCAAGAGACCCAGTACTTC.

V and J are TRBV5-4 and TRBJ2-7; the match to TRBD1 covers 9 bases. The V gene end was trimmed by 4 bases and the J gene end by 2 bases; junction bases not matched to a gene: 4. Looked up from germline, CDR1 is SGHNT and CDR2 is YYREEE (reference sequence). The CDR3 is made up of 14 amino acids. The CDR3 is CASSKQGAPYEQYF. DNA of the CDR3: TGTGCCAGCAGCAAACAGGGGGCCCCCTACGAGCAGTACTTC.

The chain combines TRBV30 with TRBJ2-2; 11 positions agree with TRBD1. CDR1 is GTSNPN, CDR2 SVGIG, per germline (reference sequence). V trimming: 0 bases; J trimming: 2 bases; junction bases outside the gene matches: 14. The CDR3 totals 20 residues. The CDR3 nucleotides are TGTGCCTGGAGTGTACTGAGGACAGGGGGCTTTTTATCCAACACCGGGGAGCTGTTTTTT. Its translation is CAWSVLRTGGFLSNTGELFF. The complete variable domain, with remaining parts taken from reference TRBV30 and TRBJ2-2, reads SQTIHQWPATLVQPVGSPLSLECTVEGTSNPNLYWYRQAAGRGLQLLFYSVGIGQISSEVPQNLSASRPQDRQFILSSKKLLLSDSGFYLCAWSVLRTGGFLSNTGELFFGEGSRLTVL.

The chain couples TRBV19 to TRBJ2-7; 7 nucleotides agree with TRBD1. V lost 3 bases and J lost 0; bases outside the gene matches: 14. This CDR3 is built from 18 residues. Germline CDR1 and CDR2: LNHDA and SQIVND (reference sequence). CDR3 region: CASSMMSLRDSDSYEQYF. The DNA of the CDR3 is TGTGCCAGTAGTATGATGAGCCTCCGGGACAGCGACTCCTACGAGCAGTACTTC.